This is a list of T cell receptor beta chains from one sample in a study of blood T cells in healthy people across ages. TCRdb redid the calling of the 5' RACE reads with MiXCR, one entry per CDR3 protein. The table lists roughly 900,000 distinct CDR3 sequences, 29% of them singletons. The sequencing input was blood. The receptor set was obtained from a woman older than 75 in good health. CDR3s leave out the opening cysteine and the closing phenylalanine or tryptophan.

v_call	j_call	cdr3_aa
TRBV10-2	TRBJ1-5	ASSDKDYQPQH
TRBV19	TRBJ1-5	ASTTGGFSNQPQH
TRBV20-1	TRBJ2-3	SAPGQGSSDTQY
TRBV5-1	TRBJ1-1	ASSLRRDTEAF
TRBV20-1	TRBJ1-4	SARVEGAEKLF
TRBV12-3/TRBV12-4	TRBJ2-3	ASSPRGTSADAQY
TRBV5-5	TRBJ1-6	ASSLMTASSYNSPLH
TRBV3-1	TRBJ1-2	ASSPLDRGGYGYT
TRBV6-1	TRBJ1-2	ASRHTGGDYGYT
TRBV2	TRBJ1-2	ASSGSGGYYGYT
TRBV7-2	TRBJ2-2	ASSLGASLVTGELF
TRBV7-9	TRBJ1-4	ASSSTVDSNEKLF
TRBV6-5	TRBJ2-5	ASRPMFLNQETQY
TRBV6-5	TRBJ2-7	ASRGGDEQY
TRBV2	TRBJ2-3	ASRVRGLTDTQY
TRBV7-2	TRBJ2-1	ASSPRRDGNEQF
TRBV7-2	TRBJ1-3	ASSTLQAGQGARNTIY
TRBV7-9	TRBJ2-5	ASSLAGRGLAFQETQY
TRBV4-2	TRBJ2-1	ASSQDFTTYNEQF
TRBV7-9	TRBJ1-5	ASEGTGPAQPQH
TRBV15	TRBJ2-7	ASTRSGVSYEQY
TRBV20-1	TRBJ2-7	SARPGTGFEQY
TRBV5-4	TRBJ2-1	ASSYRDRVYNEQF
TRBV12-3/TRBV12-4	TRBJ1-4	ASSSATGWANEKLF
TRBV7-2	TRBJ2-5	ASSLLFSVGMWETQY
TRBV5-5	TRBJ2-7	ANSLDRGSSYEQY
TRBV7-2	TRBJ2-5	ASSPYRGGETQY
TRBV5-1	TRBJ1-2	ASSSQDGDYGYT
TRBV7-7	TRBJ2-7	ASGLGEGASEQY
TRBV11-2	TRBJ2-7	ASSPRPGTGMYEQY
TRBV10-3	NA	AISEQEDAYEQY
TRBV20-1	TRBJ1-2	SASDGGVGYT
TRBV12-3/TRBV12-4	TRBJ2-3	ASSPGLRTDTEY
TRBV28	TRBJ2-5	ASSLTPGTPKETQY
TRBV20-1	TRBJ1-5	SALKGALYQPQH
TRBV7-9	NA	ASSLGRTGHETQY
TRBV7-2	TRBJ2-1	ASSLGPNSYNEQF
TRBV14	TRBJ1-6	ASSPRGQRANSPPH
TRBV27	TRBJ2-7	ASSRSASVYEQY
TRBV7-2	TRBJ2-1	ASSLSGDLTYNEQF
TRBV20-1	TRBJ2-1	SAPPAGVGDEQF
TRBV12-3/TRBV12-4	TRBJ1-5	ASSHTDQPQH
TRBV3-1	TRBJ1-2	ASSQEGVVASHGYT
TRBV4-3	TRBJ2-6	ASSHVDRAGANVLT
TRBV6-5	TRBJ1-2	ASSYSRNYGYT
TRBV5-1	TRBJ2-7	ASSPGGTSDYEQY
TRBV5-5	TRBJ2-3	ASSLAGSLTDTQY
TRBV12-3/TRBV12-4	TRBJ1-2	ASSSVLDYGYT
TRBV20-1	TRBJ2-1	SARERRAGVEQF
TRBV20-1	TRBJ1-2	SARDRRRGNYGYT
TRBV20-1	TRBJ2-1	SARRRGAPSGANEQF
TRBV2	TRBJ2-3	ASRKGAGDTQY
TRBV6-2/TRBV6-3	TRBJ2-2	ASRQDKWNTGERF
TRBV11-2	TRBJ2-6	ASSLFAGTGANVLT